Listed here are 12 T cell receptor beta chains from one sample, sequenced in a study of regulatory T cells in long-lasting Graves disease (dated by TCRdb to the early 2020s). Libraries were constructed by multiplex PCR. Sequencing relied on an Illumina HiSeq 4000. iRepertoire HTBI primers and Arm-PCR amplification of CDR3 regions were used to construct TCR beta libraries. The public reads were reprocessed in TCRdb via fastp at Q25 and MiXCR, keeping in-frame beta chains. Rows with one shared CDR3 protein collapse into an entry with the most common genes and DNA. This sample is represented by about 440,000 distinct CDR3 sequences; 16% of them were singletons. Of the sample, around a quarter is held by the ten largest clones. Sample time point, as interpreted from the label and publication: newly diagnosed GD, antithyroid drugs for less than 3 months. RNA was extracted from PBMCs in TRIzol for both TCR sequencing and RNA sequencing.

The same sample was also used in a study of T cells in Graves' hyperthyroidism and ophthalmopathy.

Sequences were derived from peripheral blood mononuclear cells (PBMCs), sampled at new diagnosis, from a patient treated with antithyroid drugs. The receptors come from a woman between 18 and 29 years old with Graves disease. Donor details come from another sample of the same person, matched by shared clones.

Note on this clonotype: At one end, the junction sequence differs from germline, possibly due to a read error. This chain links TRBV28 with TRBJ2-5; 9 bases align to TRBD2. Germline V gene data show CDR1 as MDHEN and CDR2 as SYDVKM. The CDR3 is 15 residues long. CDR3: CASSGLAGNQETQYF. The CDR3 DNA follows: TGCGCCAGCAGCGGTCTAGCGGGGAATCAAGAGACCCAGTACTTC. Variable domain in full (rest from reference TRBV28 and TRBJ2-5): DVKVTQSSRYLVKRTGEKVFLECVQDMDHENMFWYRQDPGLGLRLIYFSYDVKMKEKGDIPEGYSVSREKKERFSLILESASTNQTSMYLCASSGLAGNQETQYFGPGTRLLVL.

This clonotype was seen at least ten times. The CDR3 sequence: CASKGGTGRNNQPQHF. For the CDR3, the DNA is TGTGCCAGCAAGGGGGGGACAGGTAGGAACAATCAGCCCCAGCATTTT. The genes are TRBV12-3 or TRBV12-4 and TRBJ1-5, with 8 bases lining up with TRBD1. The ends lost 7 bases at V and 3 bases at J; junction bases unmatched: 11. CDR3 length: 16 amino acids.

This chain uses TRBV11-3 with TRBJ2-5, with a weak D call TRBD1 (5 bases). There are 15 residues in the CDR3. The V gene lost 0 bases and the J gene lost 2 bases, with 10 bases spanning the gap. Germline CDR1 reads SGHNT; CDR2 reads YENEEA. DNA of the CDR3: TGTGCCAGCAGCTTAGATCCAGGGTTTCAAGAGACCCAGTACTTC. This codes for CASSLDPGFQETQYF.

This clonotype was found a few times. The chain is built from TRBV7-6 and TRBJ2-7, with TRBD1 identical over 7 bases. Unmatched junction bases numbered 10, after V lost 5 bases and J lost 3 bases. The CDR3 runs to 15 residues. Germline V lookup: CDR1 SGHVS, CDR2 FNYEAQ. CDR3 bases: TGTGCCAGCAGCCCCCCGACAGGGATCCTCTACGAGCAGTACTTC. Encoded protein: CASSPPTGILYEQYF.

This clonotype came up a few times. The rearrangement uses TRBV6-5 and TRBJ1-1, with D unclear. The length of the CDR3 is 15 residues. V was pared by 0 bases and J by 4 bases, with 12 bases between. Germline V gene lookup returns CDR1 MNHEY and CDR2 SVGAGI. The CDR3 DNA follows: TGTGCCAGCAGTTACTCGGAGGTTGTGCCCACTGAAGCTTTCTTT. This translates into CASSYSEVVPTEAFF.

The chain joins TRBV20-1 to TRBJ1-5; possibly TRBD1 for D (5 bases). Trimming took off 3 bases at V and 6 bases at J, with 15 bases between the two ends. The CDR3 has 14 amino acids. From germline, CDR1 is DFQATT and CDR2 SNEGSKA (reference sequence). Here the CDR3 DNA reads TGCAGTGCTAGTAGCCAGGGTTTAGGTCAGCCCCAGCATTTT. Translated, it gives CSASSQGLGQPQHF.

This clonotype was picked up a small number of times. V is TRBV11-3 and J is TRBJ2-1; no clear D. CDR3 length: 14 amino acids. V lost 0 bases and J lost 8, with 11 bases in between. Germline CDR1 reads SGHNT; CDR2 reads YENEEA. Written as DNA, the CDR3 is TGTGCCAGCAGCTTAGAACCCGCAAGCCATGAGCAGTTCTTC. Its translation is CASSLEPASHEQFF.

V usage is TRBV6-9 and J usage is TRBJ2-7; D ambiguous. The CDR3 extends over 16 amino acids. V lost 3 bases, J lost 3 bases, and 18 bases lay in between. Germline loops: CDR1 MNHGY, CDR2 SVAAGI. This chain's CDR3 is CASSYRHTFTSYEQYF. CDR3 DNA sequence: TGTGCCAGCAGTTACCGACACACCTTCACAAGCTACGAGCAGTACTTC.

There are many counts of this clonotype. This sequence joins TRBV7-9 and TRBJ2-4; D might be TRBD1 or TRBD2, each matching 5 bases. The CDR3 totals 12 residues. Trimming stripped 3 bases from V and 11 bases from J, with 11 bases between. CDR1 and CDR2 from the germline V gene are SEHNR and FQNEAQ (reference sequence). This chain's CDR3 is CASSFLGAFQYF. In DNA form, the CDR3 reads TGTGCCAGCAGCTTCCTCGGGGCTTTTCAGTACTTC.

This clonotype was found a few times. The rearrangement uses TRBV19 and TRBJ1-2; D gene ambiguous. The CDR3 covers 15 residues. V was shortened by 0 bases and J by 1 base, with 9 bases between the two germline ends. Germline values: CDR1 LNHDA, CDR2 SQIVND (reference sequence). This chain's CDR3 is CASSIEGRVNYGYTF. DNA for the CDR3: TGTGCCAGTAGTATAGAAGGTCGTGTTAACTATGGCTACACCTTC.

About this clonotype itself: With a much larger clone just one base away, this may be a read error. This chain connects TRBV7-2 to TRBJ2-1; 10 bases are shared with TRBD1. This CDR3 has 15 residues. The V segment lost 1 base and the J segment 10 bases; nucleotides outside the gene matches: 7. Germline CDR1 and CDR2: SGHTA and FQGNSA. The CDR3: CASSLEDRGGYEQFF. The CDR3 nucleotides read TGTGCCAGCAGCTTAGAGGACAGGGGGGGATACGAGCAGTTCTTC.

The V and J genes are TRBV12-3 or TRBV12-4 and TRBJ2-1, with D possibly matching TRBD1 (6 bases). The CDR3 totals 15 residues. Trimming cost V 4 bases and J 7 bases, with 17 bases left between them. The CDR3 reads CASSSGAQVMNEQFF. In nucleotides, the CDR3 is TGTGCCAGCAGTTCAGGGGCCCAGGTAATGAATGAGCAGTTCTTC.